This TCR beta chain derives from a study of T cell clonotyping in hematopoietic cell transplantation. Study-wide results and caveats: Recipient TCR diversity dropped after transplant; expanded clonotypes rose from day 30 to 180. At the given depth, recipient repertoires were over 95% de novo clonotypes. Higher Inverse Simpson Index values in graft donor and pretransplant recipient predicted broader posttransplant TCR diversity.

As to this clone: What it recognizes is unknown.

The table came from immunoSEQ multiplex PCR; TCRdb's copy has only in-frame clones and leaves some out. The sample shows about 16,000 clones, around 90% of them seen only once. The V and J ends lost 5 bases and 0 bases, in that order; junction bases with no gene match: 9. The CDR3 is 17 amino acids. Germline V gene data show CDR1 as SGHVS and CDR2 as FQNEAQ. The sequence was collected from a man aged 45 to 65 in good health. Some clones in this sample may be carry-over from other donors' samples. Sequencing was performed on peripheral blood mononuclear cells. V usage is TRBV7-8 and J usage is TRBJ2-1, with 8 bases aligning to TRBD1. Here the CDR3 DNA reads TGTGCCAGCAGCCCTGGGACAGGCAAGAGCTCCTACAATGAGCAGTTCTTC. Encoded protein: CASSPGTGKSSYNEQFF. The full variable domain, with the rest looked up from reference TRBV7-8 and TRBJ2-1, is GAGVSQSPRYKVAKRGQDVALRCDPISGHVSLFWYQQALGQGPEFLTYFQNEAQLDKSGLPSDRFFAERPEGSVSTLKIQRTQQEDSAVYLCASSPGTGKSSYNEQFFGPGTRLTVL.